These 4 T cell receptor beta chains share one sample of origin, sequenced in a study of blood T cells in healthy people across ages. Then a second PCR, running roughly 7 to 11 cycles, was carried out with a sample-barcoded 5' primer and a J-beta primer mix. MiXCR was run by TCRdb on the 5' RACE reads, yielding one entry per CDR3 protein. The table has 600,000 to 1,000,000 distinct CDR3 sequences, 25% seen once. The same sample was also used in a study of T cells of mothers and their children.

Specimen: blood. Receptors were obtained from a boy younger than 18 in good health.

This chain uses TRBV5-1 with TRBJ2-7; a weak D match, TRBD1 (5 bases). Trimming cost V 6 bases and J 2 bases, with 9 bases left between them. Germline CDR1 reads SGHRS; CDR2 reads YFSETQ. This CDR3 is built from 12 residues. The CDR3 protein is CASNSGPYEQYF. CDR3 bases: TGCGCCAGCAATTCAGGGCCCTACGAGCAGTACTTC.

This chain joins TRBV6-5 and TRBJ1-2, with D perhaps TRBD1 (5 bases). The CDR3 extends over 12 amino acids. Germline loops: CDR1 MNHEY, CDR2 SVGAGI. V was trimmed by 7 bases and J by 8 bases, leaving 14 bases between them. The CDR3 protein is CASKTGVVGYTF. The CDR3 bases are TGTGCCAGCAAAACGGGGGTGGTAGGCTACACCTTC.

This clonotype turned up a few times. The chain recombines TRBV12-3 or TRBV12-4 with TRBJ2-2, with D uncertain. The germline V and J ends were trimmed by 3 bases and 4 bases, with 9 bases remaining between them. The CDR3 sequence is 14 residues long. CDR3 bases: TGTGCCAGCAGTTTTGGGAAGATCACCGGGGAGCTGTTTTTT. Amino acids: CASSFGKITGELFF.

This clonotype was counted a few times. This rearrangement joins TRBV7-2 to TRBJ1-4, with TRBD1 matching over 7 bases. The V gene end was trimmed by 1 base and the J gene end by 5 bases; junction bases not matched to a gene: 13. From germline, CDR1 is SGHTA and CDR2 FQGNSA. CDR3 length: 18 amino acids. The CDR3 DNA follows: TGTGCCAGCAGCTTAGATTTGGTGTTGGGACAGCTCAATGAAAAACTGTTTTTT. It encodes CASSLDLVLGQLNEKLFF.